This TCR beta chain derives from a study of immune heterogeneity within non-small cell lung tumors. The V gene lost 0 bases and the J gene lost 11 bases, with 8 bases spanning the gap. Germline values: CDR1 MDHEN, CDR2 SYDVKM. CDR3 size: 12 residues. At 450 to 650 ng per sample, bulk tumor genomic DNA provided the template. The authors collected several far-apart biopsies from each primary tumor during surgery. These patients got curative surgery after being newly diagnosed with untreated non-small cell lung cancer. This clonotype has a count of ten or more. Its antigen remains unidentified. Amplification of TCR beta CDR3 was performed by multiplex PCR with 32 V and 13 J primers. TCRdb reprocessed the multiplex PCR reads via MiXCR and lists one record per CDR3 protein. This table has about 10,000 distinct CDR3 sequences, 15% to 20% appearing once. Points from the study as a whole: Tumor sites within a patient were found to share identical dominant CDR3 beta clonotypes, and site-unique high-frequency clones were also present. The repertoire of each individual patient held high-frequency T-cell receptor beta clonotypes that were largely distinct from those of other patients. With local tumor mutational burden, local T-cell clonality showed a moderate but significant correlation (R 0.3 to 0.4).

Sequences were obtained from lung tumor tissue. The genes are TRBV28 and TRBJ2-1; possible D gene TRBD2, 6 bases. The TCR comes from a man between 35 and 55 years old with non-small cell lung cancer. The CDR3 spells CASSLWRDQQFF. DNA for the CDR3: TGTGCCAGCAGTTTATGGCGGGACCAGCAGTTCTTC.